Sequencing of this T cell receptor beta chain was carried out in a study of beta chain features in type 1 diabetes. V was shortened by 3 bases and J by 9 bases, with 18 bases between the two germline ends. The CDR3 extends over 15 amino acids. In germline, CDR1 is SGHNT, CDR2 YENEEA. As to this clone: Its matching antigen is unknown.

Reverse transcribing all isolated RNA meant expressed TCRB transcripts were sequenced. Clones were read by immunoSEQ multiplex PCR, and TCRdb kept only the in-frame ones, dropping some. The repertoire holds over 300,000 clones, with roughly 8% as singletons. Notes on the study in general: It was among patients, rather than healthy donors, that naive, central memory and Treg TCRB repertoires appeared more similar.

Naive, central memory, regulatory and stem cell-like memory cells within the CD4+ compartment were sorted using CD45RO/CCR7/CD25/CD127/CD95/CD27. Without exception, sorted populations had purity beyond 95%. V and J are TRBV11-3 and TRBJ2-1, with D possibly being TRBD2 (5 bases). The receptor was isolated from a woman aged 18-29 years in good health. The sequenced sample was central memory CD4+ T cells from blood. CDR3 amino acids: CASSLGTRMISEQFF. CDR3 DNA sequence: TGTGCCAGCAGCTTGGGAACTAGGATGATCAGTGAGCAGTTCTTC.